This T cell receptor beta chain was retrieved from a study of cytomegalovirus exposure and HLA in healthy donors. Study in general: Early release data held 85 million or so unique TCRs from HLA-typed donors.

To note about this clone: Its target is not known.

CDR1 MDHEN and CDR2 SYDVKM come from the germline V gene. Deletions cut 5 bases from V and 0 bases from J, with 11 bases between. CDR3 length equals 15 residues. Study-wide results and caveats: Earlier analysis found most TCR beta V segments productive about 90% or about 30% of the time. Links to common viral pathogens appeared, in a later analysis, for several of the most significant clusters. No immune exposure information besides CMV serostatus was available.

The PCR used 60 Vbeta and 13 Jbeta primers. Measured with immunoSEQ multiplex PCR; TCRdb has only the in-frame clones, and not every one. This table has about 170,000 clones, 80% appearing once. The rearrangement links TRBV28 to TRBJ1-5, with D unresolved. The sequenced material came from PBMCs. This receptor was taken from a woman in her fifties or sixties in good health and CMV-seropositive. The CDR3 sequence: CASSLTYHSNQPQHF. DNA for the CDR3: TGTGCCAGCAGTCTGACATACCATAGCAATCAGCCCCAGCATTTT. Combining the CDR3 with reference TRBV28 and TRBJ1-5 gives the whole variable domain DVKVTQSSRYLVKRTGEKVFLECVQDMDHENMFWYRQDPGLGLRLIYFSYDVKMKEKGDIPEGYSVSREKKERFSLILESASTNQTSMYLCASSLTYHSNQPQHFGDGTRLSIL.